The 17 T cell receptor beta chains in this list originate from one sample, sequenced in a study of human T cells and chemical hapten exposure. TCRdb redid the calling of the RACE reads with MiXCR, one entry per CDR3 protein. The data show approximately 80,000 distinct CDR3 sequences, about 7.5% seen once. Sample time point: patch test 1, 2 weeks after DPC sensitization. Treatment here: therapeutic diphenylcyclopropenone sensitization with weekly scalp DPC. The sample here was whole blood, taken in connection with sensitization to the hapten diphenylcyclopropenone (DPC). These receptor sequences come from a woman between 25 and 40 years old with alopecia areata. Some clones in this sample may be carry-over from other donors' samples.

The chain carries TRBV24-1 and TRBJ2-3; D is unclear. Trimming removed 3 bases at V and 1 base at J, with 10 bases between. The CDR3 is 15 residues long. Germline-derived CDR1 and CDR2 are KGHDR and SFDVKD. The CDR3: CATSDTGQGTDTQYF. The CDR3 DNA follows: TGTGCCACCAGTGATACCGGGCAGGGCACAGATACGCAGTATTTT.

Points on this clonotype: It may be a read error: a sequence one base away is much more abundant. Because the CDR3 is missing its conserved closing phenylalanine or tryptophan, this is likely a read error. The chain combines TRBV20-1 with TRBJ2-7; 8 bases agree with TRBD2. This CDR3 is 15 amino acids long. V dropped 5 bases and J dropped 0; count of bases not matched to a gene: 9. The germline V gene has CDR1 DFQATT and CDR2 SNEGSKA (reference sequence). CDR3 amino acids: CSADSGAISSYEQYL. DNA of the CDR3: TGCAGTGCTGATAGCGGGGCCATAAGCTCCTACGAGCAGTACCTC.

This clonotype was detected a few times. The chain uses TRBV6-5 and TRBJ1-6; D is uncertain. V lost 2 bases to trimming and J lost 14 bases, with 13 bases between them. This CDR3 has 13 residues. CDR1 MNHEY and CDR2 SVGAGI come from the germline V gene. The CDR3, as DNA: TGTGCCAGCAGTTACGGGCAGCTGACAACCCTCCACTTT. Amino acids: CASSYGQLTTLHF.

This chain connects TRBV6-1 to TRBJ1-6; D might be TRBD1 (6 bases). Germline loops: CDR1 MNHNS, CDR2 SASEGT. The CDR3 consists of 16 residues. The germline V and J ends were trimmed by 2 bases and 6 bases, with 14 bases remaining between them. The DNA of the CDR3 is TGTGCCAGCAGTGAACTTCGGACAGAGGGTAATTCACCCCTCCACTTT. Amino acids: CASSELRTEGNSPLHF.

In the case of this clonotype: Its ends do not fully match the called genes, so a read error is possible. The chain employs TRBV5-1 and TRBJ2-7, with D perhaps matching TRBD1 or TRBD2 (6 bases each). The CDR3 has 16 residues. The germline V gene has CDR1 SGHRS and CDR2 YFSETQ. The CDR3 region is CASSWRGAGSSDEQYF. CDR3 nucleotide sequence: TGCGCCAGCAGCTGGAGGGGGGCTGGGAGCTCCGACGAGCAGTACTTC.

This clonotype was seen repeatedly, ten times or more. The chain employs TRBV15 and TRBJ1-5; TRBD1 agrees at 9 bases. Germline CDR1 LNHNV, CDR2 YYDKDF (reference sequence). J gave up 4 bases and V 2 bases, and 3 bases lay outside the gene matches. The CDR3 length is 15 residues. The CDR3: CATSRSGQGNQPQHF. The CDR3 nucleotides are TGTGCCACCAGCAGATCCGGACAGGGGAATCAGCCCCAGCATTTT. Complete variable domain (other parts from reference TRBV15 and TRBJ1-5): DAMVIQNPRYQVTQFGKPVTLSCSQTLNHNVMYWYQQKSSQAPKLLFHYYDKDFNNEADTPDNFQSRRPNTSFCFLDIRSPGLGDTAMYLCATSRSGQGNQPQHFGDGTRLSIL.

This clonotype appeared many times. The chain couples TRBV20-1 to TRBJ2-7, with 8 bases that match TRBD1. Germline CDR1 reads DFQATT; CDR2 reads SNEGSKA (reference sequence). The V gene end was trimmed by 2 bases and the J gene end by 7 bases; junction bases not matched to a gene: 4. The CDR3 sequence is 12 residues long. The CDR3 coding sequence is TGCAGTGCTAGACAGGGGGCTGGGGAGCAGTACTTC. This gives the protein CSARQGAGEQYF.

This clonotype was counted a few times. The J gene is TRBJ1-1, the V gene TRBV12-3 or TRBV12-4; TRBD1 aligns across 9 bases. V trimming: 3 bases; J trimming: 7 bases; junction bases outside the gene matches: 9. This CDR3 contains 15 residues. CDR3 nucleotides: TGTGCCAGCAGTTTTTTTGGAGGGACAGGGTATGAAGCTTTCTTT. Translating it yields CASSFFGGTGYEAFF.

The sample holds many counts of this clonotype. V usage is TRBV20-1 and J usage is TRBJ1-2; 7 bases agree with TRBD1. Germline V gene sequence: CDR1 DFQATT, CDR2 SNEGSKA (reference sequence). This CDR3 spans 11 amino acids. CDR3 sequence: CISTGANGYTF. In nucleotides, the CDR3 is TGCATATCAACAGGGGCGAATGGCTACACCTTC.

V is TRBV29-1 and J is TRBJ2-2; TRBD1 matches at 7 bases. The ends lost 1 base at V and 2 bases at J; junction bases unmatched: 1. CDR3 length: 14 residues. In germline, CDR1 is SQVTM, CDR2 ANQGSEA. CDR3 in amino acids: CSVEGQGNTGELFF. The CDR3 DNA sequence: TGCAGCGTTGAAGGACAGGGAAACACCGGGGAGCTGTTTTTT.

As concerns this clonotype: A single base separates this from a much larger clone, so it may be a read error. V and J are TRBV6-5 and TRBJ1-1, with D hard to call. The CDR3 runs 13 residues. Between the trimmed V and J ends, which lost 8 bases and 4 bases, there was a span of 14 bases. Germline V CDR1 and CDR2: MNHEY, SVGAGI. In DNA, the CDR3 is TGTGCCAGCGCCATTAGGGAAATCACTGAAGCTTTCTTT. Translating it yields CASAIREITEAFF.

This clonotype was observed many times. The chain employs TRBV28 and TRBJ2-7, with 9 nucleotides matching TRBD1. With V trimmed by 5 bases and J by 2 bases, 4 bases remained unmatched. Per the germline V gene, CDR1 is MDHEN and CDR2 is SYDVKM. This CDR3 spans 14 amino acids. The CDR3 nucleotides read TGTGCCAGCAGTGCGGGACAGGGAACCTACGAGCAGTACTTC. This translates into CASSAGQGTYEQYF. The whole variable domain, filled in from reference TRBV28 and TRBJ2-7, reads DVKVTQSSRYLVKRTGEKVFLECVQDMDHENMFWYRQDPGLGLRLIYFSYDVKMKEKGDIPEGYSVSREKKERFSLILESASTNQTSMYLCASSAGQGTYEQYFGPGTRLTVT.

This clonotype came up a few times. This chain connects TRBV15 to TRBJ2-1; no firm D call. Germline CDR1 LNHNV, CDR2 YYDKDF (reference sequence). V was cut by 1 base and J by 9 bases, with 4 bases left in between. The CDR3 has 11 amino acids. CDR3 loop: CATSRAGEQFF. The DNA for the CDR3 is TGTGCCACCAGCAGAGCTGGTGAGCAGTTCTTC.

This clonotype appeared a few times. The rearrangement joins TRBV20-1 to TRBJ1-1, with D possibly being TRBD1 (6 bases). The V gene's germline CDR1 is DFQATT and CDR2 SNEGSKA (reference sequence). This CDR3 spans 17 amino acids. With 5 bases removed from V and 0 bases from J, the gap between germline ends came to 22 bases. The CDR3 spells CSALGMDSLGVNTEAFF. DNA for the CDR3: TGCAGTGCTCTGGGAATGGACAGCCTAGGGGTGAACACTGAAGCTTTCTTT.

This chain uses TRBV7-3 with TRBJ1-1; D is possibly TRBD1 (5 bases). This CDR3 spans 13 amino acids. Per the germline V gene, CDR1 is SGHTA and CDR2 is FQGTGA. Trimming took 5 bases from V and 3 from J, leaving 10 bases between them. The CDR3: CASSPSRDTEAFF. The CDR3 bases are TGTGCCAGCAGCCCGTCCAGGGACACTGAAGCTTTCTTT.

This clonotype occurred many times. The chain combines TRBV7-8 with TRBJ1-5; TRBD1 matches 7 bases. Germline-derived CDR1 and CDR2 are SGHVS and FQNEAQ. Trimming removed 4 bases from V and 6 bases from J; junction bases left unmatched: 12. The CDR3 is 16 residues long. The CDR3 sequence is CASSSKGGGFGQPQHF. In DNA, the CDR3 is TGTGCCAGCAGCTCTAAAGGAGGGGGCTTCGGTCAGCCCCAGCATTTT.

This clonotype has a handful of counts. J is TRBJ1-1 and V is TRBV30; D ambiguous. Trimming removed 3 bases from V and 3 bases from J, with 5 bases in between. There are 11 residues in the CDR3. Germline values: CDR1 GTSNPN, CDR2 SVGIG (reference sequence). The CDR3 region is CAWSRDTEAFF. The CDR3 bases are TGTGCCTGGAGCCGGGACACTGAAGCTTTCTTT.